This is a list of T cell receptor beta chains from one sample in a study of cytomegalovirus exposure and HLA in healthy donors. Measured with immunoSEQ multiplex PCR; TCRdb has only the in-frame clones, and not every one. The sample holds more than 150,000 clones, 60% to 80% seen once. Sequenced material: PBMCs. All receptors derive from a male donor in good health and CMV-seronegative. The CDR3 runs from the conserved cysteine through the conserved F or W. D genes are given only for firm matches.

D gene,V gene,J gene,CDR3 protein
-,TRBV7-9,TRBJ1-5,CASSLGDTSNQPQHF
TRBD1,TRBV19,TRBJ2-4,CASSMNDRGRNIQYF
TRBD1,TRBV29-1,TRBJ1-1,CSGNRGDTEAFF
TRBD1,TRBV9,TRBJ2-7,CASSVGTAAPYEQYF
-,TRBV7-9,TRBJ1-1,CASSLAATTEAFF
-,TRBV5-1,TRBJ2-3,CASSSGTSTDTQYF
-,TRBV2,TRBJ1-4,CASSDPGWGEKLFF
TRBD2,TRBV7-6,TRBJ2-3,CASSLRASGDTQYF
-,TRBV2,TRBJ1-1,CASSDGGRTEAFF
-,TRBV2,TRBJ1-5,CASSEGADYSNQPQHF
-,TRBV2,-,CASSETRAEQYF
-,TRBV30,TRBJ2-2,CAWRRTGELFF
-,TRBV2,TRBJ1-4,CASSGGATNEKLFF
-,TRBV7-7,TRBJ2-2,CASSLGTLGGELFF
-,TRBV11-3,TRBJ2-1,CASSTPGGFPDNEQFF
-,TRBV27,TRBJ2-7,CASSPDFAYEQYF
TRBD2,TRBV2,TRBJ2-5,CASSSGTMGTQYF
TRBD2,TRBV18,TRBJ2-3,CASSPTLAGQTDTQYF
-,TRBV6-4,TRBJ2-6,CASSEASGANVLTF
TRBD1,TRBV2,TRBJ1-5,CASSESVGTGRLQNQPQHF
-,TRBV18,TRBJ1-4,CASSPGNGVGEKLFF
-,TRBV29-1,TRBJ2-7,CSVEGQGASGRAEQYF
TRBD1,TRBV7-2,TRBJ2-7,CASSLAKLGQGAYEQYF
-,TRBV19,TRBJ1-5,CASSRQYSNQPQHF
-,TRBV4-1,TRBJ1-2,CASSQDQATRYVYTF
TRBD1,TRBV27,TRBJ2-7,CASSFRTGVSYEQYF
-,TRBV9,TRBJ2-1,CASSVTGWDEQFF
TRBD1,TRBV5-4,TRBJ1-5,CASSLGTGDNQPQHF
TRBD1,TRBV11-1,TRBJ2-4,CASRSYTGDIQYF
-,TRBV5-1,TRBJ2-1,CASSLTRREGNEQFF
TRBD1,TRBV19,TRBJ1-1,CASSKQGVAEAFF